The 24 T cell receptor beta chains given below trace back to one sample, sequenced in a study of beta chain features in type 1 diabetes. Regarding the study as a whole: When Type 1 diabetes patients were examined, their TCRB CDR3s proved moderately but significantly shorter in all four CD4+ subsets.

Expressed TCRB transcripts were sequenced because the isolated RNA had all been reverse transcribed beforehand. Repertoires were generated with immunoSEQ multiplex PCR, while TCRdb's copy carries only in-frame clones and drops some. The sample yields 500,000 to 650,000 clones, roughly an eighth seen once. These receptors are not linked to any known antigen. The sequencing sample was made of naive CD4+ T cells from blood. The receptors come from a man in his thirties or forties with type 1 diabetes.

In regard to this clone: In the same sample, other DNA sequences code for this CDR3. CDR3 nucleotides: TGCGCCAGCAGCCAAGGTCAGAACACCGGGGAGCTGTTTTTT. This encodes CASSQGQNTGELFF. The rearrangement links TRBV4-3 to TRBJ2-2, with unresolved D. There are 14 residues in the CDR3. Germline V gene lookup returns CDR1 LGHNA and CDR2 YSLEER. Trimming pared 1 base from V and 1 base from J, leaving 4 bases between.

In this sample, this clone turned up many times. The sample carries other DNA sequences with the same CDR3. The chain couples TRBV18 to TRBJ1-1; D may be TRBD1 (5 bases). CDR3 length equals 13 residues. Trimming stripped 3 bases from V and 1 base from J, with 6 bases between. The germline CDR1 and CDR2 sequences are KGHSH and LQKENI. The CDR3, as DNA: TGTGCCAGCTCACCGGGGGAGAACACTGAAGCTTTCTTT. Its protein product is CASSPGENTEAFF. Full variable domain (rest looked up from reference TRBV18 and TRBJ1-1): NAGVMQNPRHLVRRRGQEARLRCSPMKGHSHVYWYRQLPEEGLKFMVYLQKENIIDESGMPKERFSAEFPKEGPSILRIQQVVRGDSAAYFCASSPGENTEAFFGQGTRLTVV.

This clone was seen more than once but under ten times. J is TRBJ2-7 and V is TRBV7-9; TRBD1 agrees at 7 bases. Trimming removed 6 bases from V and 3 bases from J; junction bases left unmatched: 5. The germline CDR1 and CDR2 sequences are SEHNR and FQNEAQ (reference sequence). The CDR3 consists of 13 residues. CDR3 amino acids: CASSAGTDYEQYF. CDR3 DNA sequence: TGTGCCAGCAGTGCCGGGACAGACTACGAGCAGTACTTC. Filled out from reference TRBV7-9 and TRBJ2-7, the complete variable domain reads DTGVSQNPRHKITKRGQNVTFRCDPISEHNRLYWYRQTLGQGPEFLTYFQNEAQLEKSRLLSDRFSAERPKGSFSTLEIQRTEQGDSAMYLCASSAGTDYEQYFGPGTRLTVT.

This clone was recorded a few times. The CDR3 loop reads CAWSRQGVLREQYF. The CDR3 DNA reads TGTGCCTGGTCGAGACAGGGAGTCCTACGCGAGCAGTACTTC. The rearrangement joins TRBV30 to TRBJ2-7; TRBD1 aligns across 7 bases. This CDR3 region has 14 residues. Trimming took 5 bases from V and 6 from J; bases not matched to a gene: 13. Germline CDR1 reads GTSNPN; CDR2 reads SVGIG (reference sequence).

The V gene is TRBV5-6, the J gene TRBJ2-5; no reliable D call. V was trimmed by 3 bases and J by 0 bases, leaving 18 bases between them. The CDR3 contains 17 residues. The germline gives CDR1 SGHDT, CDR2 YYEEEE. CDR3 DNA: TGTGCCAGCAGCTCGTTCTCAGCCATCCCGTACCAAGAGACCCAGTACTTC. This gives the protein CASSSFSAIPYQETQYF.

The chain uses TRBV25-1 and TRBJ1-6, with D maybe TRBD1 (6 bases). CDR3 length: 15 residues. Germline-derived CDR1 and CDR2 are MGHDK and SYGVNS. Trimming took off 0 bases at V and 8 bases at J, with 11 bases between the two ends. CDR3 sequence (DNA): TGTGCCAGCAGTGAATACGGGACACCCGATTCACCCCTCCACTTT. Translation: CASSEYGTPDSPLHF.

About this clone: Other DNA sequences in this specimen translate into the identical CDR3. V and J are TRBV18 and TRBJ2-7; D is uncertain. The CDR3 spans 13 residues. Trimming removed 2 bases from V and 4 bases from J, with 9 bases in between. Looked up from germline, CDR1 is KGHSH and CDR2 is LQKENI. CDR3 sequence: CASSPEEGYEQYF. For the CDR3, the DNA is TGTGCCAGCTCACCAGAAGAAGGGTACGAGCAGTACTTC.

The sample holds a few counts of this clone. The rearrangement uses TRBV4-3 and TRBJ2-2, with 11 bases that match TRBD2. The CDR3 has 19 amino acids. Germline assignment: CDR1 LGHNA and CDR2 YSLEER. V lost 0 bases to trimming and J lost 4 bases; unmatched junction nucleotides: 10. The CDR3 region is CASSQDLTGTSGFTGELFF. The CDR3 DNA reads TGCGCCAGCAGCCAAGACCTTACCGGGACTAGCGGCTTCACCGGGGAGCTGTTTTTT.

This clone came up a few times. Other DNA variants within this sample encode the same CDR3. The gene calls are TRBV28 and TRBJ2-7, with D possibly TRBD1 on 5 matching bases. The CDR3 has 12 residues. CDR1 is MDHEN, CDR2 SYDVKM, per germline. V shed 2 bases and J shed 3 bases, with 5 bases lying between them. The CDR3 region is CASSLRGYEQYF. Written as DNA, the CDR3 is TGTGCCAGCAGTTTAAGGGGCTACGAGCAGTACTTC.

This clone was counted only a few times. V and J are TRBV5-1 and TRBJ2-6; perhaps TRBD2 as D (5 bases). The germline V and J ends were trimmed by 7 bases and 0 bases, with 11 bases remaining between them. The germline V gene has CDR1 SGHRS and CDR2 YFSETQ. The CDR3 sequence is 15 residues long. CDR3 DNA sequence: TGCGCCAGCCGGTTTGCGGGCTCTGGGGCCAACGTCCTGACTTTC. Its protein product is CASRFAGSGANVLTF.

This clone has just a few counts. This chain joins TRBV9 and TRBJ2-3, with a weak D call TRBD2 (7 bases). The germline CDR1 and CDR2 sequences are SGDLS and YYNGEE. V shed 3 bases and J shed 8 bases, with 19 bases lying between them. This CDR3 region has 15 residues. CDR3 DNA sequence: TGTGCCAGCAGCGAGGGAGGGGGGGCCCCGCCTACGCAGTATTTT. Translated: CASSEGGGAPPTQYF. The full variable domain, with the rest looked up from reference TRBV9 and TRBJ2-3, is DSGVTQTPKHLITATGQRVTLRCSPRSGDLSVYWYQQSLDQGLQFLIQYYNGEERAKGNILERFSAQQFPDLHSELNLSSLELGDSALYFCASSEGGGAPPTQYFGPGTRLTVL.

This clone was counted a few times. The chain joins TRBV4-3 to TRBJ1-2; D ambiguous. This CDR3 is 14 amino acids long. Germline CDR1 reads LGHNA; CDR2 reads YSLEER. Trimming took off 1 base at V and 2 bases at J, with 8 bases between the two ends. The chain's CDR3 is CASSQGKPNYGYTF. CDR3 sequence (DNA): TGCGCCAGCAGCCAAGGCAAGCCCAACTATGGCTACACCTTC.

This chain links TRBV7-2 with TRBJ2-1, with 9 bases lining up with TRBD1. CDR1 is SGHTA and CDR2 is FQGNSA in the germline V gene. CDR3 size: 15 residues. The V gene end was trimmed by 5 bases and the J gene end by 5 bases; junction bases not matched to a gene: 7. The CDR3 region is CASSTGTGRNNEQFF. CDR3 in DNA: TGTGCCAGCAGCACCGGGACAGGGCGTAACAATGAGCAGTTCTTC.

This clone was seen a handful of times. Other nucleotide sequences from this sample produce the same CDR3. This chain joins TRBV28 and TRBJ1-2, with D tentatively TRBD1 (5 bases). Germline assignment: CDR1 MDHEN and CDR2 SYDVKM. The CDR3 is 12 amino acids. V gave up 2 bases and J gave up 8 bases, with 9 bases separating them. CDR3 bases: TGTGCCAGCAGTTTAGCAGGGTCCGGCTACACCTTC. Translating it yields CASSLAGSGYTF.

This clone was detected a few times. The V and J genes are TRBV25-1 and TRBJ2-1; perhaps D is TRBD1 or TRBD2 (6 bases each). The CDR3 has 16 residues. Germline values: CDR1 MGHDK, CDR2 SYGVNS. Trimming took 3 bases from V and 3 from J, leaving 15 bases between them. The CDR3 DNA follows: TGTGCCAGCAGTGACGTAACGGGGGCCCTCTACAATGAGCAGTTCTTC. Its translation is CASSDVTGALYNEQFF. Together with reference TRBV25-1 and TRBJ2-1, the CDR3 gives the full variable domain: EADIYQTPRYLVIGTGKKITLECSQTMGHDKMYWYQQDPGMELHLIHYSYGVNSTEKGDLSSESTVSRIRTEHFPLTLESARPSHTSQYLCASSDVTGALYNEQFFGPGTRLTVL.

V and J are TRBV2 and TRBJ1-5, with TRBD1 matching 8 bases. Germline V lookup: CDR1 SNHLY, CDR2 FYNNEI. Trimming took 5 bases from V and 7 from J; bases not matched to a gene: 7. CDR3 size: 14 residues. CDR3 nucleotides: TGTGCCAGCAGTTACAACGACAGGGGCCAGCCCCAGCATTTT. It translates to CASSYNDRGQPQHF.

The sample holds a few counts of this clone. The chain couples TRBV27 to TRBJ2-7; D possibly matches TRBD1 or TRBD2 (6 bases each). V was pared by 5 bases and J by 3 bases, with 14 bases between. Germline V lookup: CDR1 MNHEY, CDR2 SMNVEV (reference sequence). The CDR3 contains 14 residues. CDR3 loop: CASSHGGLRYEQYF. In DNA, the CDR3 is TGTGCCAGCAGTCACGGGGGCCTCCGCTACGAGCAGTACTTC.

The chain employs TRBV9 and TRBJ2-6; 10 nucleotides line up with TRBD2. V was clipped by 2 bases and J by 0 bases; unmatched bases: 5. The CDR3 has 18 amino acids. CDR1 is SGDLS and CDR2 is YYNGEE in the germline V gene. The CDR3 nucleotides read TGTGCCAGCAGCGTGGCTAGCGGGGGTATCTCTGGGGCCAACGTCCTGACTTTC. This translates into CASSVASGGISGANVLTF.

This chain links TRBV2 with TRBJ2-2, with 7 bases matching TRBD1. V was clipped by 6 bases and J by 6 bases; unmatched bases: 7. CDR3 length: 14 amino acids. CDR1 and CDR2 (germline): SNHLY, FYNNEI. The CDR3 nucleotides read TGTGCCAGCAGGCCTACTACAGGGGCCGGGGAGCTGTTTTTT. Translated: CASRPTTGAGELFF.

V is TRBV30 and J is TRBJ1-2; D perhaps matches TRBD1 (5 bases). V was cut by 4 bases and J by 3 bases, with 21 bases left in between. This CDR3 is 16 amino acids long. The germline V gene encodes CDR1 GTSNPN and CDR2 SVGIG (reference sequence). In DNA form, the CDR3 reads TGTGCCTGGACCCAGGGCTCGACAGCCGCTTACTATGGCTACACCTTC. This gives the protein CAWTQGSTAAYYGYTF.

This clone was counted between two and nine times. This CDR3 is also generated by other DNA sequences in the sample. This chain links TRBV29-1 with TRBJ2-5; the D gene is possibly TRBD1 (5 bases). In germline, CDR1 is SQVTM, CDR2 ANQGSEA. This CDR3 is 11 amino acids long. V was shortened by 4 bases and J by 2 bases, with 5 bases between the two germline ends. The CDR3, as DNA: TGCAGCGTTGGACAGCAAGAGACCCAGTACTTC. Protein sequence: CSVGQQETQYF.

The V and J genes are TRBV28 and TRBJ2-7; D gene uncertain. Trimming shortened V by 4 bases and J by 12 bases, and 13 bases separated the two germline ends. From germline, CDR1 is MDHEN and CDR2 SYDVKM. The CDR3 totals 11 residues. The CDR3: CASSSRQETYF. DNA of the CDR3: TGTGCCAGCAGTTCTCGCCAGGAGACGTACTTC.

The chain carries TRBV4-3 and TRBJ2-5; D not resolved. The CDR3 length is 13 residues. V gave up 4 bases and J gave up 4 bases, with 10 bases separating them. Germline V gene lookup returns CDR1 LGHNA and CDR2 YSLEER. CDR3 sequence: CASSRAAGETQYF. Written as DNA, the CDR3 is TGCGCCAGCAGCCGGGCCGCCGGAGAGACCCAGTACTTC.

This clone appeared a few times. Other DNA variants within this sample encode the same CDR3. The chain employs TRBV19 and TRBJ2-3; unclear D gene. This CDR3 spans 13 amino acids. Germline assignment: CDR1 LNHDA and CDR2 SQIVND (reference sequence). The V gene lost 1 base and the J gene lost 5 bases, with 7 bases spanning the gap. The CDR3 DNA follows: TGTGCCAGTAGTATAGCTTCCAGAGATACGCAGTATTTT. Amino acid sequence: CASSIASRDTQYF.